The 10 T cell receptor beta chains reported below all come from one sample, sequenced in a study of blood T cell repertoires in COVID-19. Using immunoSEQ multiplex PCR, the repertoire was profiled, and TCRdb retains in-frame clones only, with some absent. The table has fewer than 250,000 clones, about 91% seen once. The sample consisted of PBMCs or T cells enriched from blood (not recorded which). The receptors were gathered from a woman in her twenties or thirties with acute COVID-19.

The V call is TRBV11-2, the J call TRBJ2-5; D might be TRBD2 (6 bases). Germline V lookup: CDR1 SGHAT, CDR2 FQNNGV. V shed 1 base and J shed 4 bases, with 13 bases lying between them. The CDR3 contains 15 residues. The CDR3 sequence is CASSLVGGKGETQYF. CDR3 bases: TGTGCCAGCAGCTTAGTGGGGGGTAAGGGAGAGACCCAGTACTTC.

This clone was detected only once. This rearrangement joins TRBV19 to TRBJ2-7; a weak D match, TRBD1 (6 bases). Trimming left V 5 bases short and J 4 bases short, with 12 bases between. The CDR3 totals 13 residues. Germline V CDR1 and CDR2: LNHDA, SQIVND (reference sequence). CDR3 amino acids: CASSPRDTYEQYF. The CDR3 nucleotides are TGTGCCAGTAGTCCCCGGGACACTTACGAGCAGTACTTC.

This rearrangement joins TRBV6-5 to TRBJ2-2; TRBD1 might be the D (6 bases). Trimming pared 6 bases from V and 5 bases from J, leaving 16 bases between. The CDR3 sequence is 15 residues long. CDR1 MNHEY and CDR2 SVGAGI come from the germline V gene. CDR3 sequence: CASSPQGRKTGELFF. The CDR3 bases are TGTGCCAGCAGCCCACAGGGAAGGAAGACCGGGGAGCTGTTTTTT.

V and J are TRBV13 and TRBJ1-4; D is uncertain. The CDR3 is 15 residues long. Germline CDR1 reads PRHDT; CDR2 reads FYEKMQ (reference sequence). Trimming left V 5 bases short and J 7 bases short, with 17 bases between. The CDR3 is CASSRRSGRSEKLFF. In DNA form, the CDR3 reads TGTGCCAGCAGCCGGAGGTCCGGGAGGAGTGAAAAACTGTTTTTT.

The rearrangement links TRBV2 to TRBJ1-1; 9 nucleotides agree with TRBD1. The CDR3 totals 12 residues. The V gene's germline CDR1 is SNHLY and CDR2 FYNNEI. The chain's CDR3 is CARDRENTEAFF. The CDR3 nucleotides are TGTGCGAGGGACAGGGAGAACACTGAAGCTTTCTTT.

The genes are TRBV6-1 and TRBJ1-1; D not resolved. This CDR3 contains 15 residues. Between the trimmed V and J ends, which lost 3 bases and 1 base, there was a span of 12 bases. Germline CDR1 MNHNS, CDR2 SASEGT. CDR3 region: CASSDRSERNTEAFF. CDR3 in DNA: TGTGCCAGCAGTGACAGAAGCGAGAGGAACACTGAAGCTTTCTTT.

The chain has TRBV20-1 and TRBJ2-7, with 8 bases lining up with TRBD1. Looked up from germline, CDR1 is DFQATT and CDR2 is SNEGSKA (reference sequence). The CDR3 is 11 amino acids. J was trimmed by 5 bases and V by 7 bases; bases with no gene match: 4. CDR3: CSGQTGDEQYF. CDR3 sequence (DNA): TGCAGTGGGCAGACAGGGGACGAGCAGTACTTC.

CDR3 in amino acids: CASSPGHLRGYTF. CDR3 bases: TGTGCCAGCAGCCCGGGACACTTGAGGGGCTACACCTTC. V gene TRBV5-5 combines with J gene TRBJ1-2; the D gene is possibly TRBD1 (6 bases). The length of the CDR3 is 13 residues. V was pared by 4 bases and J by 8 bases, with 15 bases between. Germline V CDR1 and CDR2: SGHKS, YYEKEE (reference sequence). Based on the CDR3 plus reference TRBV5-5 and TRBJ1-2, the full variable domain is DAGVTQSPTHLIKTRGQQVTLRCSPISGHKSVSWYQQVLGQGPQFIFQYYEKEERGRGNFPDRFSARQFPNYSSELNVNALLLGDSALYLCASSPGHLRGYTFGSGTRLTVV.

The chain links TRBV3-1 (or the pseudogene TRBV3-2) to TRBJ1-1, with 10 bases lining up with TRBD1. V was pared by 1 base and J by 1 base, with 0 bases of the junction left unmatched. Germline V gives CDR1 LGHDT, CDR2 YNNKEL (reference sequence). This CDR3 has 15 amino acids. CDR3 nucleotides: TGTGCCAGCAGCCAAGGGGACAGGGGGAACACTGAAGCTTTCTTT. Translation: CASSQGDRGNTEAFF.

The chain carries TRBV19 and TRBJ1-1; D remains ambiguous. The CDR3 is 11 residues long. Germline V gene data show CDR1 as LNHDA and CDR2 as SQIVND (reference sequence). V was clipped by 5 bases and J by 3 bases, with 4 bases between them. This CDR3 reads CASSPDTEAFF. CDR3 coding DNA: TGTGCCAGTAGTCCCGACACTGAAGCTTTCTTT.